This is a list of T cell receptor beta chains from one sample in a study of graft-versus-host responses after intestinal transplantation. Clones were sequenced by immunoSEQ multiplex PCR, and TCRdb holds only the in-frame ones, with some missing. The repertoire holds some 83,000 clones, with 90% to 95% as singletons. No antigen has been identified for these receptors. Sequenced material: unstimulated CD4+ T cells sorted from spleen or lymph node cells, taken before intestinal transplant. The source is a human donor who received an intestinal transplant. The CDR3 runs from the conserved cysteine through the conserved F or W. A D gene is named only where the DNA matches it firmly. Part of the rows lack a size; the others show once, few, many or a class for expanded clones.

d_gene	v_gene	abundance	j_gene	CDR3nt	CDR3aa
NA	TRBV9	once	TRBJ1-6	TGTGCCAGCAGCGTAGGTGAACAGGGACGTTCACCCCTCCACTTT	CASSVGEQGRSPLHF
NA	TRBV9	NA	TRBJ1-6	TGTGCCAGCAGCGTAGCCGACCTTAGCGCACCCCTCCACTTT	CASSVADLSAPLHF
TRBD1	TRBV4-3	NA	TRBJ1-3	TGCGCCAGCAGCCAAGATACAGGGGGCTACACCATATATTTT	CASSQDTGGYTIYF
TRBD1	TRBV5-1	NA	TRBJ2-1	TGCGCCAGCAGCTTGGCGACGCAGGGGGATGAGCAGTTCTTC	CASSLATQGDEQFF
TRBD2	TRBV7-6	NA	TRBJ2-5	TGTGCCAGCAGCTTAGAGGGACTAGCGGGGATGAAACAGTACTTC	CASSLEGLAGMKQYF
NA	TRBV11-3	NA	TRBJ2-3	TGTGCCAGCAGCAAAGACAGGGATACGCAGTATTTT	CASSKDRDTQYF
NA	TRBV5-1	NA	TRBJ2-2	TGCGCCAGCAGCTTGGCCGTCAGGGGAACCGGGGAGCTGTTTTTT	CASSLAVRGTGELFF
NA	TRBV7-2	NA	TRBJ1-1	TGTGCCAGCAGCTGGGGGCCGAACACTGAAGCTTTCTTT	CASSWGPNTEAFF
TRBD1	TRBV6-1	NA	TRBJ2-7	TGTGCCACCTCCGGACAGGGGGCCTACGAGCAGTACTTC	CATSGQGAYEQYF
TRBD1	TRBV5-1	NA	TRBJ2-3	TGCGCCAGCAGCCAGGACAGGGGGACAGATACGCAGTATTTT	CASSQDRGTDTQYF
TRBD1	TRBV11-3	once	TRBJ1-1	TGTGCCAGCAGCTGGGACAGGGGGAACACTGAAGCTTTCTTT	CASSWDRGNTEAFF
TRBD2	TRBV6-5	NA	TRBJ2-7	TGTGCCAGCAGTGTAACTAGCGGGTTTACCTACGAGCAGTACTTC	CASSVTSGFTYEQYF
TRBD2	TRBV9	few	TRBJ2-7	TGTGCCAGCAGCTTAAATCCGGGACTAGCGATCTACGAGCAGTACTTC	CASSLNPGLAIYEQYF
NA	TRBV6-6	NA	TRBJ1-1	TGTGCCAGCAGTTACTCGACAGGCACGAATGAAGCTTTCTTT	CASSYSTGTNEAFF
NA	TRBV6-1	NA	TRBJ1-1	TGTGCCAGCCGTTCAGGACAGTATCACACTGAAGCTTTCTTT	CASRSGQYHTEAFF
TRBD1	TRBV7-9	NA	TRBJ1-4	TGTGCCAGCAGCTTCGTGACAGGGAATGAAAAACTGTTTTTT	CASSFVTGNEKLFF
TRBD1	TRBV7-2	NA	TRBJ1-1	TGTGCCAGCAAAATCACCAGGGGGGTTCTGAACACTGAAGCTTTCTTT	CASKITRGVLNTEAFF
NA	TRBV18	NA	TRBJ1-1	TGTGCCAGCTCACCACTATACCCCAGGGAAGGGGGCACTGAAGCTTTCTTT	CASSPLYPREGGTEAFF